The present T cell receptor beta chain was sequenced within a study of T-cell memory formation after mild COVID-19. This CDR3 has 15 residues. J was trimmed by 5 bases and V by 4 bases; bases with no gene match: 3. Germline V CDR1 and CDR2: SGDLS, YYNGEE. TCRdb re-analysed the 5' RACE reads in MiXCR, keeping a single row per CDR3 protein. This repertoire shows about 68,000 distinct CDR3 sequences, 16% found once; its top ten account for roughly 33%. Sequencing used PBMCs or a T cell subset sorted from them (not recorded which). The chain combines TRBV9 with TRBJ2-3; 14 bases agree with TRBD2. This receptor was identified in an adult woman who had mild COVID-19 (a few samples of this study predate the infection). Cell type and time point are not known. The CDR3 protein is CASSPGLAGGDTQYF. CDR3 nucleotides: TGTGCCAGCAGCCCAGGACTAGCGGGGGGAGATACGCAGTATTTT.